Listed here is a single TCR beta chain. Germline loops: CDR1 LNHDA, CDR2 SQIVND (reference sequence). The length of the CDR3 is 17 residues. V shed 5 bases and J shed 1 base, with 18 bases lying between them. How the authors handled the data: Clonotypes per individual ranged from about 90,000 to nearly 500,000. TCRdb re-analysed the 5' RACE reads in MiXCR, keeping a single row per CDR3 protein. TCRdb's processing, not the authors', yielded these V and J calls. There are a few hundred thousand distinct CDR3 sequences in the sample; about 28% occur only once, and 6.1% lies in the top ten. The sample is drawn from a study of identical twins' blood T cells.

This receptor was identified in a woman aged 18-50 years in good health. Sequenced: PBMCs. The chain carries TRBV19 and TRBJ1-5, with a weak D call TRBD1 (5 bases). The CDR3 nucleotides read TGTGCCAGTAGTGCTTTGGGGACTCTAGGGAGCAATCAGCCCCAGCATTTT. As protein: CASSALGTLGSNQPQHF.